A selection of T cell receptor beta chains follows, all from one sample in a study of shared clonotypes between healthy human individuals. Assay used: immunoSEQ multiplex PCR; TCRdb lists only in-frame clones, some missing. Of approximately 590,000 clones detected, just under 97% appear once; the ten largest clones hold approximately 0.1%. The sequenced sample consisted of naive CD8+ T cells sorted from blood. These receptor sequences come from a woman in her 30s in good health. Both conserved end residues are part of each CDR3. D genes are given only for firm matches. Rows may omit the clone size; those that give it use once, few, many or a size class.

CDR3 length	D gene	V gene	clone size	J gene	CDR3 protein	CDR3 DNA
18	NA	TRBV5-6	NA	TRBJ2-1	CASSRDVRDERTYNEQFF	TGTGCCAGCAGCCGGGACGTAAGGGATGAGCGGACGTACAATGAGCAGTTCTTC
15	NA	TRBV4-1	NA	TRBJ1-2	CASSAGTASIYGYTF	TGCGCCAGCAGCGCCGGGACCGCGTCTATCTATGGCTACACCTTC
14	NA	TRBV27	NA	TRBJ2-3	CASRRTGSTDTQYF	TGTGCCAGCAGGAGGACGGGAAGCACAGATACGCAGTATTTT
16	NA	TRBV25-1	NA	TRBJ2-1	CASKRGNLDSYNEQFF	TGTGCCAGCAAGAGGGGGAACCTGGACTCCTACAATGAGCAGTTCTTC
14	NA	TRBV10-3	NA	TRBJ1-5	CAISEQDSNQPQHF	TGTGCCATCAGTGAGCAGGATTCCAATCAGCCCCAGCATTTT
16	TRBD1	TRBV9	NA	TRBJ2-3	CASSVGQGAFTDTQYF	TGTGCCAGCAGCGTAGGTCAGGGGGCCTTCACAGATACGCAGTATTTT
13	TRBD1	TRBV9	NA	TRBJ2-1	CASSGTGGYEQFF	TGTGCCAGCAGCGGGACAGGGGGTTATGAGCAGTTCTTC
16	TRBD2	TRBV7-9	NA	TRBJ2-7	CASSRTNVAGQYEQYF	TGTGCCAGCAGCCGTACAAACGTAGCGGGGCAATACGAGCAGTACTTC
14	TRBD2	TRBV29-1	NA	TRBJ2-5	CSDGLAGEVETQYF	TGCAGCGATGGACTAGCGGGAGAGGTAGAGACCCAGTACTTC
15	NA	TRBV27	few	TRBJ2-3	CASSLSPRRTDTQYF	TGTGCCAGCAGTTTATCGCCTCGCCGCACAGATACGCAGTATTTT
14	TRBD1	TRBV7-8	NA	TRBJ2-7	CASSSPGQGNEQYF	TGTGCCAGCAGCTCCCCGGGACAGGGTAACGAGCAGTACTTC
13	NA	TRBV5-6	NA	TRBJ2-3	CASAGGSTDTQYF	TGTGCCAGCGCCGGTGGGAGCACAGATACGCAGTATTTT
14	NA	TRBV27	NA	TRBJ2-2	CASSLGGGTGELFF	TGTGCCAGCAGTCTAGGGGGGGGCACCGGGGAGCTGTTTTTT
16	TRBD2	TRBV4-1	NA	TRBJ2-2	CASSQSLAGGDGELFF	TGCGCCAGCAGCCAATCCCTAGCGGGAGGCGACGGGGAGCTGTTTTTT